A selection of T cell receptor beta chains follows, all from one sample in a study of yellow fever vaccine responses in identical twins. Each CDR3 protein is one row after TCRdb ran MiXCR on the RT-PCR reads. The data hold approximately 15,000 distinct CDR3 sequences, with roughly 80% observed a single time. This material consisted of T cells from blood (PBMCs), unsorted or a sorted subset (not recorded which), taken before or after yellow fever vaccination (not recorded which). These receptors came from a woman between 18 and 29 years old who received the yellow fever vaccine. Each CDR3 is given with its conserved first and last residue. D genes are given only for firm matches. Where a row states a size, it is once, few, many or the class of an expanded clone; other rows omit it.

V	J	size	D	CDR3	DNA
TRBV15	TRBJ2-5	.	TRBD2	CATSRDRGLAGQETQYF	TGTGCCACCAGCAGAGATAGGGGACTAGCGGGACAAGAGACCCAGTACTTC
TRBV11-1	TRBJ2-1	once	.	CASRTNWVLGNEQFF	TGTGCCAGCAGAACTAACTGGGTCTTAGGCAATGAGCAGTTCTTC
TRBV7-6	TRBJ2-7	.	.	CASSHPLSGSSYEQYF	TGTGCCAGCAGCCACCCCCTTTCGGGGAGCTCCTACGAGCAGTACTTC
TRBV13	TRBJ1-4	.	.	CASSEFATNEKLFF	TGTGCCAGCTCTGAGTTTGCAACTAATGAAAAACTGTTTTTT
TRBV2	TRBJ1-2	.	.	CASSDQLGGYTF	TGTGCCAGCAGTGATCAACTAGGCGGCTACACCTTC
TRBV7-8	TRBJ1-5	.	.	CASTKTGGGNQPQHF	TGTGCCAGCACCAAGACCGGGGGAGGCAATCAGCCCCAGCATTTT
TRBV12-3/TRBV12-4	TRBJ1-3	.	.	CASSDPRSGNTIYF	TGTGCCAGCAGTGACCCCCGCTCTGGAAACACCATATATTTT
TRBV2	TRBJ1-1	.	TRBD1	CASTPDRPMNTEAFF	TGTGCCAGCACTCCGGACAGGCCAATGAACACTGAAGCTTTCTTT
TRBV24-1	TRBJ2-1	.	.	CATSDLGDRGEQFF	TGTGCCACCAGTGATTTAGGGGATCGGGGCGAGCAGTTCTTC
TRBV7-9	TRBJ2-5	.	.	CASSGQETQYF	TGTGCCAGCAGCGGGCAAGAGACCCAGTACTTC
TRBV7-6	TRBJ1-2	.	TRBD1	CASSLQGVNGYTF	TGTGCCAGCAGCTTACAGGGGGTCAATGGCTACACCTTC
TRBV12-3/TRBV12-4	TRBJ1-1	.	TRBD1	CASSFRGAYTEAFF	TGTGCCAGCAGTTTCAGGGGGGCGTACACTGAAGCTTTCTTT
TRBV29-1	TRBJ2-5	.	.	CSAGQMQETQYF	TGCAGCGCCGGACAGATGCAAGAGACCCAGTACTTC
TRBV11-2	TRBJ2-1	.	.	CASSLYGAPEAYNEQFF	TGTGCCAGCAGCTTATATGGGGCTCCCGAAGCCTACAATGAGCAGTTCTTC
TRBV2	TRBJ1-4	.	.	CASSVNEKLFF	TGTGCCAGCAGTGTTAATGAAAAACTGTTTTTT
TRBV18	TRBJ2-4	.	.	CASSRDENIQYF	TGTGCCAGCTCAAGGGACGAAAACATTCAGTACTTC
TRBV20-1	TRBJ2-3	.	.	CSARGGLVQVRGTDTQYF	TGCAGTGCTAGAGGGGGCCTAGTCCAAGTGCGAGGCACAGATACGCAGTATTTT
TRBV28	TRBJ1-2	.	.	CASSGGTPNYGYTF	TGTGCCAGCAGTGGCGGGACACCAAACTATGGCTACACCTTC
TRBV29-1	TRBJ2-4	.	.	CSVTFGQTNIQYF	TGCAGCGTCACGTTTGGACAGACCAACATTCAGTACTTC
TRBV19	TRBJ1-6	.	TRBD1	CASSTGTGGYSPLHF	TGTGCCAGTAGTACCGGGACAGGGGGCTATTCACCCCTCCACTTT
TRBV3-1	TRBJ2-7	.	.	CASSQAYYEQYF	TGTGCCAGCAGCCAAGCTTACTACGAGCAGTACTTC
TRBV5-1	TRBJ1-6	.	TRBD1	CASSLAGTGSSPLHF	TGCGCCAGCAGCTTGGCCGGGACAGGGAGCTCACCCCTCCACTTT
TRBV2	TRBJ1-1	.	TRBD1	CASSGQGPFKQAFF	TGTGCCAGCAGTGGACAGGGCCCCTTTAAACAAGCTTTCTTT
TRBV10-1	TRBJ2-2	.	TRBD1	CASARDRLTGELFF	TGCGCCAGCGCCCGGGACAGACTCACCGGGGAGCTGTTTTTT
TRBV7-6	TRBJ2-3	.	.	CASSSHSAQVPDTQYF	TGTGCCAGCAGCTCCCACTCTGCACAGGTACCAGATACGCAGTATTTT
TRBV7-2	TRBJ2-4	.	.	CASSRAGPGGELAKNIQYF	TGTGCCAGCAGCCGAGCGGGCCCGGGCGGTGAACTAGCCAAAAACATTCAGTACTTC
TRBV9	TRBJ2-3	.	.	CASSVRLVGTDTQYF	TGTGCCAGCAGCGTCCGTCTAGTCGGCACAGATACGCAGTATTTT
TRBV11-2	TRBJ2-5	.	TRBD2	CASSLFLAGGGTQYF	TGTGCCAGCAGCTTATTTCTAGCGGGAGGCGGGACCCAGTACTTC
TRBV29-1	TRBJ2-7	.	.	CSVELEIGREQYF	TGCAGCGTTGAGCTAGAAATAGGTCGCGAGCAGTACTTC
TRBV2	TRBJ2-7	few	.	CASMGRAYEQYF	TGTGCCAGCATGGGCAGGGCCTACGAGCAGTACTTC
TRBV29-1	TRBJ2-7	.	.	CSVEGGRNNYEQYF	TGCAGCGTTGAAGGTGGAAGGAACAACTACGAGCAGTACTTC
TRBV29-1	TRBJ2-1	.	.	CSVDLVGNYNEQFF	TGCAGCGTTGACCTAGTAGGGAACTACAATGAGCAGTTCTTC
TRBV29-1	TRBJ1-5	.	.	CSVGAGGGVGQPQHF	TGCAGCGTTGGGGCTGGGGGGGGCGTGGGTCAGCCCCAGCATTTT
TRBV11-1	TRBJ1-2	.	.	CASSLVAGSYTF	TGTGCCAGCAGCTTAGTGGCGGGATCCTACACCTTC
TRBV4-1	TRBJ1-2	once	.	CASSQEGWVINYGYTF	TGCGCCAGCAGCCAAGAAGGTTGGGTGATAAACTATGGCTACACCTTC
TRBV12-3/TRBV12-4	TRBJ1-5	once	.	CASSLGTWLENSNQPQHF	TGTGCCAGCAGTTTAGGTACATGGTTGGAAAATAGCAATCAGCCCCAGCATTTT
TRBV12-5	TRBJ2-1	.	.	CASGHEQFF	TGTGCTAGTGGCCATGAGCAGTTCTTC
TRBV20-1	TRBJ2-3	.	.	CSATTDSDTQYF	TGCAGTGCAACGACGGACTCAGATACGCAGTATTTT
TRBV2	TRBJ2-1	.	.	CASSKGRDEQFF	TGTGCCAGCAGCAAAGGGCGGGATGAGCAGTTCTTC
TRBV11-1	TRBJ2-1	few	TRBD1	CASSLPGTGYNEQFF	TGTGCCAGCAGCTTACCGGGGACAGGATACAATGAGCAGTTCTTC
TRBV19	TRBJ2-5	.	TRBD2	CASSMGLAAQETQYF	TGTGCCAGTAGTATGGGACTAGCGGCACAAGAGACCCAGTACTTC
TRBV10-2	TRBJ1-5	.	TRBD1	CASSHPTGASNQPQHF	TGCGCCAGCAGTCACCCAACAGGGGCTAGCAATCAGCCCCAGCATTTT
TRBV4-2	TRBJ1-5	.	.	CASSQDETVPQPQHF	TGTGCCAGCAGCCAAGATGAGACAGTACCTCAGCCCCAGCATTTT
TRBV5-5	TRBJ2-3	.	TRBD1	CASRITQQGALGTQYF	TGTGCCAGCAGAATAACACAACAGGGGGCCTTGGGTACGCAGTATTTT
TRBV15	TRBJ1-2	few	.	CATSRPGGGGSYGYTF	TGTGCCACCAGCCGCCCGGGGGGGGGCGGGAGCTATGGCTACACCTTC
TRBV7-6	TRBJ2-5	.	.	CASSPGARETQYF	TGTGCCAGCTCCCCGGGGGCGCGGGAGACCCAGTACTTC
TRBV20-1	TRBJ1-2	.	.	CSARHHHRTNYGYTF	TGCAGTGCTAGACACCACCACCGAACTAACTATGGCTACACCTTC
TRBV20-1	TRBJ1-5	.	.	CSAAQEFNQPQHF	TGCAGTGCTGCACAGGAATTCAATCAGCCCCAGCATTTT
TRBV18	TRBJ2-1	.	TRBD2	CASSPLAVYNEQFF	TGTGCCAGCTCACCTCTAGCGGTCTACAATGAGCAGTTCTTC
TRBV7-2	TRBJ1-6	.	TRBD1	CASSLVGQGGSPLHF	TGTGCCAGCAGCTTAGTCGGACAGGGGGGCTCACCCCTCCACTTT
TRBV10-3	TRBJ2-7	.	TRBD2	CAIREREGPYEQYF	TGTGCCATCAGAGAGCGGGAGGGCCCCTACGAGCAGTACTTC
TRBV23-1	TRBJ2-7	.	TRBD2	CASSQSWTSGISYEQYF	TGCGCCAGCAGTCAATCGTGGACTAGCGGAATCTCCTACGAGCAGTACTTC
TRBV7-2	TRBJ2-3	.	TRBD2	CASSLKRDTDTQYF	TGTGCCAGCAGCCTAAAGCGGGACACAGATACGCAGTATTTT
TRBV11-2	TRBJ2-7	few	TRBD2	CASRSTGTSGSYEQYF	TGTGCCAGCAGGAGCACCGGGACTAGCGGGAGCTACGAGCAGTACTTC
TRBV13	TRBJ2-1	.	TRBD2	CASRGTSGIEQFF	TGTGCCAGCAGAGGGACTAGCGGGATTGAGCAGTTCTTC
TRBV18	TRBJ2-5	.	.	CASSQMQGYETQYF	TGTGCCAGCTCACAAATGCAGGGTTATGAGACCCAGTACTTC
TRBV7-9	TRBJ1-1	few	.	CASSSTGHTEAFF	TGTGCCAGCAGCTCGACAGGACACACTGAAGCTTTCTTT